The 3 T cell receptor beta chains given below trace back to one sample, sequenced in a study of a mutant IDH1 vaccine in newly diagnosed glioma. This table comes from immunoSEQ multiplex PCR, and its TCRdb copy is limited to in-frame clones, with some not included. The data hold roughly 60,000 clones, with 74% observed a single time. Time point here: week 35, safety follow-up. The content of each vaccine dose was 300 ug of mutant IDH1 20-mer peptide, and topical imiquimod accompanied it. No cognate antigen is known for these TCRs. The material was PBMCs, obtained from a glioma patient whose treatment included an IDH1 peptide vaccine. The receptors were gathered from a man between 50 and 59 years old with glioma.

The chain uses TRBV2 and TRBJ2-2; possible D gene TRBD1, 6 bases. The V gene's germline CDR1 is SNHLY and CDR2 FYNNEI. The CDR3 is made up of 15 amino acids. Trimming pared 7 bases from V and 1 base from J, leaving 13 bases between. CDR3 nucleotide sequence: TGTGCCAGCAAGACCGGGACACTGAACACCGGGGAGCTGTTTTTT. Its translation is CASKTGTLNTGELFF.

This clone was detected only a few times. The chain is built from TRBV25-1 and TRBJ2-5, with D possibly being TRBD1 or TRBD2 (7 bases each). Deletions cut 6 bases from V and 7 bases from J, with 15 bases between. From germline, CDR1 is MGHDK and CDR2 SYGVNS. The CDR3 spans 13 residues. For the CDR3, the DNA is TGTGCCAGCAGCTCAACAGGGGAGGGGACCCAGTACTTC. Translation gives CASSSTGEGTQYF.

J is TRBJ1-1 and V is TRBV4-3, with 7 nucleotides matching TRBD1. Germline V gene data show CDR1 as LGHNA and CDR2 as YSLEER. Germline trimming cut 4 bases from V and 1 base from J; bases unmatched to any gene: 3. This CDR3 is 14 amino acids long. The CDR3 nucleotides are TGCGCCAGCAGCCCGACAGGGTGGAACACTGAAGCTTTCTTT. As protein: CASSPTGWNTEAFF.